This record covers a single TCR beta chain. The clone's antigen remains unknown. No much larger clone exists at a distance of one base, and base qualities are not known. The library was obtained by the immunoSEQ multiplex PCR assay. TCRdb took over this immuneACCESS table, retaining in-frame rearrangements with V and J assigned. Such tables are incomplete; in checked studies, under half of the missing clones stem from an unresolved V gene, and the remainder is unexplained. The sample profile shows some 720,000 clones; roughly 90% of them were found once. The ten most abundant clones make up over 0.008% of the sample. This sample was included in a study of shared T cell receptors in the human thymus (dated by TCRdb to about 2021). The study in broad terms: The study investigated the way shared, self-reactive T-cell receptor alpha chains are produced in the human thymus.

Measured from the cysteine to the phenylalanine, the CDR3 is 18 residues long. Of all the DNA, just the CDR3 is kept, 54 bases in frame from base 1. Between the V and J ends, shortened by 0 bases and 2 bases respectively, the junction contains 17 bases. For CDR1 and CDR2, the germline V gene lists LGHNA and YSLEER. The data were also submitted as part of a second study, on human thymus T cells. As the second study states: Immunologically healthy infants undergoing open corrective cardiac surgery for congenital heart defects in Finland were used as donors. Thymus tissue was obtained as surgical resects removed during corrective cardiac surgery. V and J gene segment usage appeared biased in both thymic and peripheral blood repertoires. The related research reported highly overlapping thymic TCR repertoires among unrelated individuals. The study characterized TCR alpha and beta repertoires from fewer than 10 infant thymus samples and a few related peripheral blood samples. The infant donors were about 6 to 244 days old, and the cohort included roughly six males and a couple of females. Thymocytes were released mechanically from tissue and stored at -70 °C as pellets of about 9-32 million cells. A QIAsymphony instrument was used to extract genomic DNA from the frozen cell pellets. The immunoSEQ multiplex PCR assay was used to amplify the TCRB and TCRAD loci from a standardized quantity of quality-controlled genomic DNA. The amplicons covered the V(D)J region and were long enough to include the CDR3 and to identify the V and J genes. Amplicon sequencing was performed on an Illumina platform through the commercial immunoSEQ service. Corrections for primer bias and sequencing errors followed previously described methods, while TCRAD and TCRB definitions were based on the IMGT database. The repertoires were analysed using immunoSEQ Analyzer 3.0 and VDJTools for basic statistics, V/J segment usage, diversity estimates, rarefaction and pairwise overlap. Diversity was estimated using the Chao1, ChaoE, Efron-Thisted, Shannon and inverse Simpson indices, and was also estimated on datasets down-sampled to the size of the smallest sample. For repertoire overlap, CDR3 nucleotide sequence, V gene and J gene had to match strictly, and clustering was done by Jaccard-based multidimensional scaling. On average, thymus samples gave 650,000 to 1,000,000 unique TCRB clonotypes, whereas blood samples gave approximately 84,000.

Sequencing was performed on thymocytes. Here the chain combines TRBV4-3 and TRBJ2-1; perhaps TRBD2 is the D gene, with 5 bases matching. The source is a boy less than two years old with a congenital heart defect. Donor details come from another sample of the same person, matched by shared clones. The CDR3 loop reads CASSQDGEGGLPYNEQFF. The DNA reads as follows: TGCGCCAGCAGCCAAGATGGGGAAGGAGGCTTGCCCTACAATGAGCAGTTCTTC.